The rows below give T cell receptor beta chains drawn from one sample of a study of human T cells and chemical hapten exposure. TCRdb called the RACE reads again in MiXCR, with one record for every CDR3 protein. The table shows 110,000 to 150,000 distinct CDR3 sequences, with about 12% occurring only once. Sequencing used whole blood, obtained in connection with sensitization to the hapten diphenylcyclopropenone (DPC). The source is a woman aged 45-65 years with alopecia areata. Some clones in this sample may be carry-over from other donors' samples. Each CDR3 is given with its conserved first and last residue. Each record gives: J gene, V gene, clone size, D gene, CDR3 protein, CDR3 DNA. The D gene is left open where the match is weak. The size entry is marked missing in some rows and otherwise reads once, few, many or a size class.

>TRBJ2-1|TRBV28|.|TRBD2
CASVTSGSPRNEQFF
TGTGCCAGCGTCACTAGCGGGAGCCCCAGGAATGAGCAGTTCTTC
>TRBJ1-4|TRBV3-1|many|.
CASSQGGLNEKLFF
TGTGCCAGCAGCCAAGGAGGCCTTAATGAAAAACTGTTTTTT
>TRBJ1-5|TRBV20-1|.|TRBD1
CSAGDRGRFGNQPQHF
TGCAGTGCTGGAGACAGGGGACGGTTCGGCAATCAGCCCCAGCATTTT
>TRBJ1-5|TRBV28|many|.
CASSLQRNQPQHF
TGTGCCAGCAGTTTACAGCGCAATCAGCCCCAGCATTTT
>TRBJ1-1|TRBV7-9|few|TRBD1
CASSLAGQKNTEAFF
TGTGCCAGCAGCTTAGCGGGACAGAAAAACACTGAAGCTTTCTTT
>TRBJ1-4|TRBV5-1|few|TRBD1
CASSARQGPNEKLFF
TGCGCCAGCAGCGCCCGACAGGGTCCCAATGAAAAACTGTTTTTT
>TRBJ1-1|TRBV4-1|few|TRBD1
CASSQDPGGTGARTEAFF
TGCGCCAGCAGCCAAGATCCGGGAGGGACAGGGGCGAGAACTGAAGCTTTCTTT
>TRBJ2-7|TRBV20-1|few|TRBD1
CSAQPGQGTHSYEQYF
TGCAGTGCCCAACCGGGACAGGGGACCCACTCCTACGAGCAGTACTTC
>TRBJ2-1|TRBV3-1|.|TRBD2
CASSQETLRLAGESYEQFF
TGTGCCAGCAGCCAAGAAACCCTAAGACTAGCGGGAGAGAGTTATGAGCAGTTCTTC
>TRBJ1-1|TRBV5-5|many|.
CASSSFGNTEAFF
TGTGCCAGCAGCTCCTTTGGGAACACTGAAGCTTTCTTT
>TRBJ1-5|TRBV28|.|TRBD1
CASRDRGQPQHF
TGTGCCAGCAGGGACAGGGGTCAGCCCCAGCATTTT
>TRBJ2-7|TRBV29-1|.|.
CSAREGGGSYEQYF
TGCAGCGCCCGTGAAGGGGGGGGCTCCTACGAGCAGTACTTC
>TRBJ2-7|TRBV29-1|.|.
CSVAPRTGIYEQYF
TGCAGCGTTGCCCCCCGGACGGGCATATACGAGCAGTACTTC